Following are 16 T cell receptor beta chains from one sample sequenced in a study of early T cells in non-severe SARS-CoV-2 infection (dated by TCRdb to the early 2020s). Libraries were constructed by 5' RACE. The instrument given in TCRdb is NextSeq 500. TCRdb passed the public sequencing reads through fastp at Q25 and MiXCR, retaining productive beta sequences. CDR3 protein sequences are deduplicated, and each keeps its most common genes and DNA. The sample records 25,000 to 35,000 distinct CDR3 sequences, 5.5% to 7% of which are singletons. The biggest ten clones account for roughly 13% of the sample. Sequenced input: whole blood. Receptors originate from an adult who was a healthcare worker with PCR-confirmed SARS-CoV-2 infection or an uninfected control (not recorded which).

This clonotype was detected many times. V and J are TRBV6-4 and TRBJ1-5; D not certain. The V end lost 4 bases, the J end lost 1 base, and 5 bases lay between the germline ends. This CDR3 has 13 amino acids. Germline loops: CDR1 MRHNA, CDR2 SNTAGT. The CDR3 DNA sequence: TGTGCCAGCAGTGTTGCCAGCAATCAGCCCCAGCATTTT. It encodes CASSVASNQPQHF.

The chain has TRBV2 and TRBJ1-5, with D unresolved. The germline V gene has CDR1 SNHLY and CDR2 FYNNEI. CDR3 length: 13 residues. V was pared by 2 bases and J by 5 bases, with 7 bases between. CDR3 sequence: CASSENTYQPQHF. The CDR3 DNA follows: TGTGCCAGCAGTGAAAACACCTATCAGCCCCAGCATTTT.

This clonotype has ten or more counts. The chain combines TRBV6-6 with TRBJ2-2; TRBD2 might be the D (5 bases). Germline V gene data show CDR1 as MNHNY and CDR2 as SVGAGI (reference sequence). The CDR3 totals 15 residues. V lost 6 bases, J lost 6 bases, and 17 bases lay in between. The CDR3 loop is CASSERTPGSGELFF. The CDR3 nucleotides are TGTGCCAGCAGCGAAAGGACTCCCGGCTCCGGGGAGCTGTTTTTT.

This chain connects TRBV3-1 to TRBJ2-1; D assignment may be TRBD1 or TRBD2 (5 bases each). CDR1 is LGHDT, CDR2 YNNKEL, per germline (reference sequence). V shed 6 bases and J shed 3 bases, with 18 bases lying between them. This CDR3 region has 16 residues. CDR3 coding DNA: TGTGCCAGCAGACGAACCGGGACCTCAATCTACAATGAGCAGTTCTTC. Its translation is CASRRTGTSIYNEQFF.

This clonotype was observed many times. The chain is built from TRBV6-6 and TRBJ2-3, with TRBD2 matching over 12 bases. Germline CDR1 reads MNHNY; CDR2 reads SVGAGI (reference sequence). The CDR3 is 17 amino acids. V trimming: 6 bases; J trimming: 1 base; junction bases outside the gene matches: 8. The CDR3 reads CASSRRRTSGGTDTQYF. The CDR3 nucleotides are TGTGCCAGCAGCCGCCGCCGGACTAGCGGGGGCACAGATACGCAGTATTTT.

This clonotype was counted only a few times. The rearrangement joins TRBV11-2 to TRBJ1-2; no reliable D call. CDR3 size: 15 residues. Trimming left V 0 bases short and J 4 bases short, with 12 bases between. Germline V gene data show CDR1 as SGHAT and CDR2 as FQNNGV. The CDR3 spells CASSLDPAALYGYTF. CDR3 DNA: TGTGCCAGCAGCTTAGATCCGGCAGCTCTCTATGGCTACACCTTC.

In this sample, this clonotype turned up many times. V gene TRBV11-2 combines with J gene TRBJ2-1; 11 bases map to TRBD2. V lost 5 bases, J lost 4 bases, and 4 bases stayed unmatched. This CDR3 region has 15 residues. Germline V gene lookup returns CDR1 SGHAT and CDR2 FQNNGV. The CDR3, as DNA: TGTGCCAGCAGCCCGACTAGCGGGGCATACAATGAGCAGTTCTTC. Its protein product is CASSPTSGAYNEQFF.

This sequence joins TRBV10-3 and TRBJ2-7; TRBD1 agrees at 8 bases. The CDR3 totals 14 residues. Germline V gene lookup returns CDR1 ENHRY and CDR2 SYGVKD. The V segment lost 8 bases and the J segment 6 bases; nucleotides outside the gene matches: 12. CDR3 sequence: CAIPLDRGSLEQYF. The CDR3 coding sequence is TGTGCCATCCCCTTAGACAGGGGATCTCTCGAGCAGTACTTC.

At least ten counts were recorded for this clonotype. V usage is TRBV6-2 or TRBV6-3 and J usage is TRBJ2-1; D may correspond to TRBD1 or TRBD2 (6 bases each). The V end lost 0 bases, the J end lost 8 bases, and 17 bases lay between the germline ends. Germline lookup yields CDR1 MNHEY and CDR2 SVGEGT. The CDR3 runs to 16 residues. Written as DNA, the CDR3 is TGTGCCAGCAGTTACTCGAACAGGGAGGTGATCGATGAGCAGTTCTTC. This gives the protein CASSYSNREVIDEQFF.

This clonotype was seen more than once but under ten times. This chain joins TRBV5-1 and TRBJ2-5; TRBD1 agrees at 8 bases. Trimming at V came to 0 bases and at J to 5 bases, leaving 9 bases not matched to a gene. Germline values: CDR1 SGHRS, CDR2 YFSETQ. CDR3 size: 16 residues. CDR3 sequence (DNA): TGCGCCAGCAGCTTGGGGGTCGGACAGGGCGGCGAGACCCAGTACTTC. Translation: CASSLGVGQGGETQYF.

This clonotype was counted between two and nine times. The rearrangement joins TRBV11-2 to TRBJ2-7; D is tentatively TRBD1 or TRBD2 (6 bases each). Per the germline V gene, CDR1 is SGHAT and CDR2 is FQNNGV. Trimming cost V 1 base and J 2 bases, with 9 bases left between them. The CDR3 sequence is 14 residues long. The CDR3 region is CASSLGGGTYEQYF. CDR3 DNA sequence: TGTGCCAGCAGCTTAGGAGGGGGGACCTACGAGCAGTACTTC. Full variable domain (outside the CDR3, taken from reference TRBV11-2 and TRBJ2-7): EAGVAQSPRYKIIEKRQSVAFWCNPISGHATLYWYQQILGQGPKLLIQFQNNGVVDDSQLPKDRFSAERLKGVDSTLKIQPAKLEDSAVYLCASSLGGGTYEQYFGPGTRLTVT.

This clonotype occurred many times. This chain connects TRBV21-1 to TRBJ2-7; TRBD1 is taken as the D call from the table, unchecked against the DNA. TRBV21-1 is tagged as a pseudogene. The CDR3 covers 13 residues. Here the CDR3 reads CASRAHTRGQDPF. CDR3 in DNA: TGTGCCAGCAGGGCTCACACGCGGGGACAGGACCCCTTC.

Many counts were recorded for this clonotype. The chain combines TRBV6-2 or TRBV6-3 with TRBJ2-7; the D gene is possibly TRBD2 (6 bases). CDR1 and CDR2 (germline): MNHEY, SVGEGT. The CDR3 runs to 14 residues. Trimming left V 6 bases short and J 2 bases short, with 14 bases between. CDR3 sequence: CASSPPGGAYEQYF. CDR3 nucleotides: TGTGCCAGCAGCCCACCCGGGGGAGCCTACGAGCAGTACTTC.

This clonotype was seen many times. This chain links TRBV29-1 with TRBJ2-1; 7 positions agree with TRBD1. This CDR3 comprises 15 residues. The germline gives CDR1 SQVTM, CDR2 ANQGSEA. V gave up 2 bases and J gave up 0 bases; unmatched junction bases: 4. The CDR3 region has the DNA TGCAGCGTTGAAATGACAGGGAGCTCCTACAATGAGCAGTTCTTC. Protein: CSVEMTGSSYNEQFF.

This clonotype was counted ten times or more. The chain recombines TRBV6-1 with TRBJ2-1, with TRBD2 as a possible D gene (5 bases). The V end was cut by 8 bases, the J end by 0 bases, with 14 bases between. The CDR3 runs to 15 residues. Germline assignment: CDR1 MNHNS and CDR2 SASEGT. The CDR3 nucleotides read TGTGCCAGCCGACTTAGCGCCACCTCCTACAATGAGCAGTTCTTC. Encoded protein: CASRLSATSYNEQFF.

This clonotype came up a few times. The gene calls are TRBV4-1 and TRBJ2-7; D is perhaps TRBD2 (7 bases). CDR3 length: 15 residues. From germline, CDR1 is MGHRA and CDR2 YSYEKL. V gave up 4 bases and J gave up 3 bases, with 16 bases separating them. CDR3 sequence: CASSPIQGGGYEQYF. In DNA, the CDR3 is TGCGCCAGCAGCCCGATACAGGGAGGGGGCTACGAGCAGTACTTC.